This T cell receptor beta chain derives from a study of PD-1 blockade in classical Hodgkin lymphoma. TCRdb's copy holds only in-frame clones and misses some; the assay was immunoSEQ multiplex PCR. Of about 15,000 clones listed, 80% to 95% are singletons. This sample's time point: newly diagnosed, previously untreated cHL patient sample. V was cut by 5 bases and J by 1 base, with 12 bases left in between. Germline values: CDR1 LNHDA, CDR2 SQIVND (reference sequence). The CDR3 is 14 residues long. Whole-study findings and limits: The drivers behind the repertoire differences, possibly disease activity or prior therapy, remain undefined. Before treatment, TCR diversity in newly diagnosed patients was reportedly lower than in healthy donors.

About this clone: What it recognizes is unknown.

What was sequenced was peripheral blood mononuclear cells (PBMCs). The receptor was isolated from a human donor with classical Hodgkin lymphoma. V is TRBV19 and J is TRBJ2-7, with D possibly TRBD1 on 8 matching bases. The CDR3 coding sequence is TGTGCCAGTAGTCCACAGGGGGGGTCCTACGAGCAGTACTTC. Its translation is CASSPQGGSYEQYF.